Given below is one T cell receptor (beta chain) in context. The antigen is undetermined. The junction differs from germline at one of its ends, possibly a read error. A multiplex PCR was run with 60 Vbeta primers and 13 Jbeta primers. TCRdb keeps only in-frame clones here, not all; method: immunoSEQ multiplex PCR. This table holds roughly 100,000 clones, more than 60% found once. This sample is drawn from a study of cytomegalovirus exposure and HLA in healthy donors. Study-level results: The authors later found TCR association rates varying by HLA locus, with DRB1 most and HLA-C fewest. Immune exposure was documented only through CMV serostatus. According to a later analysis, most TCR beta chains associated with CMV appeared HLA-restricted. Presence/absence analyses assumed roughly uniform sequencing depth across donors.

The CDR3 is made up of 14 amino acids. The germline gives CDR1 LGHNA, CDR2 YSLEER. The V and J genes are TRBV4-3 and TRBJ1-2; TRBD1 is a possible D gene (6 bases). This receptor was taken from a woman between 40 and 50 years old in good health and CMV-seropositive. Sequenced material: PBMCs. Written as DNA, the CDR3 is TGCGCCAGCAGCCAAGATCAAGGACAGCAATCTCTTGCCTTC. Translation: CASSQDQGQQSLAF.